These 6 T cell receptor beta chains share one sample of origin, sequenced in a study of control samples from healthy donors and cancer patients. Profiled with immunoSEQ multiplex PCR; TCRdb holds only in-frame clones, not every one. The sample yields some 120,000 clones, approximately 94% seen once. The sample consisted of blood. The receptor source for this set is a man aged 25-45 years in good health.

The chain employs TRBV4-1 and TRBJ1-1; a possible D gene is TRBD1 (6 bases). The V gene's germline CDR1 is MGHRA and CDR2 YSYEKL. This CDR3 is built from 15 residues. The germline V and J ends were trimmed by 2 bases and 6 bases, with 16 bases remaining between them. CDR3 amino acids: CASSQQTLGGAEAFF. The DNA of the CDR3 is TGCGCCAGCAGCCAACAGACTTTGGGGGGCGCTGAAGCTTTCTTT.

J is TRBJ1-4 and V is TRBV7-2; no reliable D call. Trimming cost V 1 base and J 0 bases, with 6 bases left between them. Germline V gene lookup returns CDR1 SGHTA and CDR2 FQGNSA. The CDR3 contains 15 residues. This chain's CDR3 is CASSLVSATNEKLFF. The CDR3 bases are TGTGCCAGCAGCTTAGTCTCGGCAACTAATGAAAAACTGTTTTTT.

About this clone itself: Other DNA variants within this sample encode the same CDR3. The V call is TRBV6-1, the J call TRBJ1-1, with unresolved D. Trimming removed 1 base at V and 3 bases at J, with 3 bases between. Germline V gives CDR1 MNHNS, CDR2 SASEGT. This CDR3 has 12 amino acids. The CDR3 region has the DNA TGTGCCAGCAGTGAAGTTTACACTGAAGCTTTCTTT. This encodes CASSEVYTEAFF.

This chain connects TRBV27 to TRBJ1-2, with D maybe TRBD1 (5 bases). CDR3 length: 14 amino acids. Trimming pared 7 bases from V and 8 bases from J, leaving 20 bases between. Per germline, CDR1 MNHEY and CDR2 SMNVEV (reference sequence). The CDR3 here is CASTLYLGSGGYTF. The CDR3 DNA is TGTGCCAGCACCCTTTATTTGGGGTCAGGGGGCTACACCTTC.

This chain links TRBV9 with TRBJ2-7; D is possibly TRBD1 (7 bases). This CDR3 has 13 residues. V was clipped by 4 bases and J by 7 bases, with 15 bases between them. Germline V gives CDR1 SGDLS, CDR2 YYNGEE. CDR3 loop: CASSPQGRREQYF. In nucleotides, the CDR3 is TGTGCCAGCAGCCCACAGGGGAGGCGGGAGCAGTACTTC.

The chain joins TRBV7-9 to TRBJ2-1; D not resolved. V lost 5 bases to trimming and J lost 10 bases, with 9 bases between them. In germline, CDR1 is SEHNR, CDR2 FQNEAQ (reference sequence). This CDR3 has 11 residues. In DNA form, the CDR3 reads TGTGCCAGCAGCCTCGTGTTAGAGCAGTTCTTC. It encodes CASSLVLEQFF.